The 14 T cell receptor beta chains given below trace back to one sample, sequenced in a study of blood T cell repertoires in COVID-19. Method: immunoSEQ multiplex PCR; TCRdb's copy keeps in-frame clones and lacks some. Counted here are 250,000 to 300,000 clones, roughly 87% occurring once; the ten biggest clones make up roughly 2.2%. Sequenced: peripheral blood. Receptor source: a woman between 50 and 59 years old who had recovered from COVID-19.

J is TRBJ1-2 and V is TRBV7-9, with TRBD1 matching 7 bases. Germline CDR1 and CDR2: SEHNR and FQNEAQ (reference sequence). The CDR3 runs to 14 residues. Germline trimming cut 5 bases from V and 7 bases from J; bases unmatched to any gene: 10. The CDR3 bases are TGTGCCAGCAGCCCCTCGGGACAGAGCCCTGGCTACACCTTC. This translates into CASSPSGQSPGYTF.

The rearrangement links TRBV7-6 to TRBJ1-1; D is perhaps TRBD1 (6 bases). Germline V lookup: CDR1 SGHVS, CDR2 FNYEAQ. V lost 5 bases, J lost 0 bases, and 10 bases lay in between. CDR3 length equals 14 residues. The DNA of the CDR3 is TGTGCCAGCAGCCGGACAGTACTGAACACTGAAGCTTTCTTT. The encoded protein is CASSRTVLNTEAFF.

This chain connects TRBV4-2 to TRBJ2-5; possibly TRBD2 for D (6 bases). With 4 bases removed from V and 5 bases from J, the gap between germline ends came to 20 bases. The CDR3 is made up of 16 amino acids. Looked up from germline, CDR1 is LGHNA and CDR2 is YNFKEQ. In DNA form, the CDR3 reads TGTGCCAGCAGCCTCGGGTGGGAGGCGGGGCGGGAGACCCAGTACTTC. Translation gives CASSLGWEAGRETQYF.

CDR3 nucleotide sequence: TGCGCCAGCAGCTTGGGTACAGGGGCCCCCTATGGCTACACCTTC. Its protein is CASSLGTGAPYGYTF. The J gene is TRBJ1-2, the V gene TRBV5-1, with TRBD1 matching 7 bases. J lost 4 bases, V lost 0 bases, and 6 bases had no gene match. This CDR3 is built from 15 residues. CDR1 is SGHRS, CDR2 YFSETQ, per germline.

The chain links TRBV4-3 to TRBJ2-3; TRBD1 matches at 7 bases. The V and J ends lost 1 base and 2 bases, in that order; junction bases with no gene match: 3. The CDR3 is 15 residues long. Germline CDR1 reads LGHNA; CDR2 reads YSLEER. The CDR3 DNA reads TGCGCCAGCAGCCAAGGAGACAGGGTCACAGATACGCAGTATTTT. It translates to CASSQGDRVTDTQYF.

The chain is built from TRBV11-1 and TRBJ1-1; D remains ambiguous. Per germline, CDR1 SGHAT and CDR2 FQDESV (reference sequence). Trimming cost V 3 bases and J 0 bases, with 8 bases left between them. The CDR3 is 14 amino acids. CDR3 sequence (DNA): TGTGCCAGCAGCTTTTCCTTTATGAACACTGAAGCTTTCTTT. Translation gives CASSFSFMNTEAFF.

Turning to this clone: This sample includes further DNA sequences coding for the same CDR3. The chain uses TRBV27 and TRBJ1-5; D call uncertain. Deletions cut 6 bases from V and 1 base from J, with 7 bases between. The CDR3 is 13 amino acids. Germline loops: CDR1 MNHEY, CDR2 SMNVEV (reference sequence). In DNA, the CDR3 is TGTGCCAGCAGCCTCTTCAGCAATCAGCCCCAGCATTTT. It yields the protein CASSLFSNQPQHF.

The J gene is TRBJ1-2, the V gene TRBV6-2 or TRBV6-3; D unclear. This CDR3 contains 15 residues. V lost 5 bases and J 5 bases, leaving 18 bases between the germline ends. CDR1 is MNHEY, CDR2 SVGEGT, per germline. CDR3 nucleotide sequence: TGTGCCAGCAGTGCGAGAACAGTGGCTTCGTATGGCTACACCTTC. This translates into CASSARTVASYGYTF.

This clone was found once. This rearrangement joins TRBV25-1 to TRBJ1-1; no clear D. The CDR3 sequence is 12 residues long. The ends were cut back, 6 bases at V and 3 bases at J, with 8 bases in the middle. Germline V gene lookup returns CDR1 MGHDK and CDR2 SYGVNS. The CDR3 DNA reads TGTGCCAGCAGGGGCCAGCACACTGAAGCTTTCTTT. This gives the protein CASRGQHTEAFF.

The V call is TRBV21-1, the J call TRBJ2-1; TRBD1, the table's D call, was not compared with the DNA. TRBV21-1 is a documented pseudogene. The CDR3 contains 19 residues. CDR3 residues: CASSKKPSNRDKGRDEQFF. The DNA for the CDR3 is TGTGCCAGCAGCAAAAAACCCAGCAACCGGGACAAGGGACGGGATGAGCAGTTCTTC.

The chain links TRBV4-2 to TRBJ2-1; 7 bases are shared with TRBD2. The CDR3 is 14 residues long. Looked up from germline, CDR1 is LGHNA and CDR2 is YNFKEQ. V lost 2 bases, J lost 7 bases, and 5 bases stayed unmatched. CDR3: CASSQKRGGNEQFF. Here the CDR3 DNA reads TGTGCCAGCAGCCAAAAGAGGGGAGGGAATGAGCAGTTCTTC.

In this sample, this clone turned up once. The V gene is TRBV2, the J gene TRBJ1-2, with D unclear. CDR1 SNHLY and CDR2 FYNNEI come from the germline V gene. The CDR3 loop spans 15 amino acids. V dropped 1 base and J dropped 0 bases, with 9 bases sitting between them. CDR3 protein: CASSEDGGANYGYTF. The DNA for the CDR3 is TGTGCCAGCAGTGAAGACGGCGGCGCTAACTATGGCTACACCTTC.

The rearrangement uses TRBV6-5 and TRBJ1-5, with TRBD1 identical over 12 bases. This CDR3 contains 14 residues. Germline assignment: CDR1 MNHEY and CDR2 SVGAGI. Trimming took 7 bases from V and 11 from J; bases not matched to a gene: 9. CDR3: CASKIGTGGWSQHF. The CDR3, as DNA: TGTGCCAGCAAAATCGGGACAGGGGGCTGGTCCCAGCATTTT.

The rearrangement uses TRBV27 and TRBJ2-7, with 7 bases identical to TRBD1. Trimming at V came to 6 bases and at J to 4 bases, leaving 18 bases not matched to a gene. There are 17 residues in the CDR3. From germline, CDR1 is MNHEY and CDR2 SMNVEV (reference sequence). CDR3 DNA: TGTGCCAGCAGCCTTTACCCGATCCGGGACAGCCAATACGAGCAGTACTTC. This codes for CASSLYPIRDSQYEQYF.